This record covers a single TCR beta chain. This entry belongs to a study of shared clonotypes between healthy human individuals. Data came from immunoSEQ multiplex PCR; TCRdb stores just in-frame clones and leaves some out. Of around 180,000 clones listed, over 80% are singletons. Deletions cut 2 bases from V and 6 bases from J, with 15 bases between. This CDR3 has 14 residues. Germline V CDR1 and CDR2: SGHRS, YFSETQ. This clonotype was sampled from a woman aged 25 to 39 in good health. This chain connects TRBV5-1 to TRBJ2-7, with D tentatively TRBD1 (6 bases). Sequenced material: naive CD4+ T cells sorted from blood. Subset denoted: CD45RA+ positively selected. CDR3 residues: CASSFGLEGVEQYF. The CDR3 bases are TGCGCCAGCAGCTTTGGCCTAGAGGGGGTCGAGCAGTACTTC.